The clone carrying this TCR beta chain was seen repeatedly, ten times or more. Its cognate antigen is unknown. The CDR3 consists of 13 residues. Trimming removed 3 bases at V and 3 bases at J, with 8 bases between. This record belongs to a study of glioma-infiltrating T cells. Study findings and constraints: Very few CDR3 sequences were shared between tissue and blood. Gliomas, especially low-grade, showed above-expected tissue-blood divergence; non-neoplastic patients showed below.

The iRepertoire nested amplicon-rescue multiplex PCR amplified TCR alpha and beta CDR3s from RNA. Tissue mRNA or PBMC total RNA, about 95-450 ng, went into one-step reverse transcription and amplification. Each CDR3 protein is one row after TCRdb ran MiXCR on the multiplex PCR reads. The sample consists of about 130,000 distinct CDR3 sequences, less than 30% of them appearing once. V gene TRBV12-3 or TRBV12-4 combines with J gene TRBJ2-5; D perhaps matches TRBD2 (5 bases). The TCR originated in a human donor with low-grade glioma or glioblastoma, undergoing nonglioma brain surgery, or in good health (not recorded which). The sample was glioma tissue, nonneoplastic brain tissue, or PBMCs (not recorded which). CDR3 DNA sequence: TGTGCCAGCAGTTTCAGCGGAGAAGAGACCCAGTACTTC. It codes for CASSFSGEETQYF.